This TCR beta chain came from a study of spatial heterogeneity in lung cancer. Overall study context: Mean representation of each unique TCR and UMI combination in the raw reads exceeded 9.5 occurrences.

This clonotype came up a few times. This beta chain slipped into a library made for alpha chains as a stray read, so its size is not meaningful. As to time point: sample taken at primary tumor resection. Unsorted samples of tumor, nontumor lung or frozen PBMC had their whole RNA sequenced. The CDR3 spans 15 residues. Trimming stripped 2 bases from V and 4 bases from J, with 11 bases between. Looked up from germline, CDR1 is SGHAT and CDR2 is FQNNGV. MiXCR, run by TCRdb on the 5' RACE reads, gives a single entry per CDR3 protein. In the table there are around 9,800 distinct CDR3 sequences, roughly 6.3% of which are singletons.

This chain connects TRBV11-2 to TRBJ1-4; D is perhaps TRBD1 (6 bases). The sequenced sample was PBMCs, obtained at surgery. The sequence was collected from a male donor with early-stage non-small cell lung cancer. This CDR3 is CASSLSQGVNEKLFF. In DNA form, the CDR3 reads TGTGCCAGCAGCTTATCACAGGGAGTTAATGAAAAACTGTTTTTT.